A selection of T cell receptor beta chains follows, all from one sample in a study of early T cells in non-severe SARS-CoV-2 infection. TCRdb analysed the 5' RACE reads with MiXCR anew, one entry per CDR3 protein. The sample lists 45,000 or so distinct CDR3 sequences, 11% occurring once. The sequenced sample consisted of whole blood. The receptors derive from an adult who was a healthcare worker with PCR-confirmed SARS-CoV-2 infection or an uninfected control (not recorded which). Both conserved end residues are part of each CDR3. D genes are given only for firm matches. Clone sizes are given selectively: once, few, many, or a class where the clone is expanded.

v_gene	abundance	d_gene	j_gene	CDR3nt	CDR3aa
TRBV6-6	few	NA	TRBJ1-4	TGTGCCAGCAGTAAGCCCAATAATGAAAAACTGTTTTTT	CASSKPNNEKLFF
TRBV24-1	few	NA	TRBJ1-5	TGTGCCACCAGTGATTTGTGGTCCTACCATCCGGGGAGCAATCAGCCCCAGCATTTT	CATSDLWSYHPGSNQPQHF
TRBV29-1	NA	NA	TRBJ1-1	TGCAGCGTCGTCAGACAGGCAAACACTGAAGCTTTCTTT	CSVVRQANTEAFF
TRBV7-6	many	TRBD1	TRBJ2-2	TGTGCCAGCAGCGGTGGACAGGGGGGGACCACCGGGGAGCTGTTTTTT	CASSGGQGGTTGELFF
TRBV7-6	many	NA	TRBJ1-3	TGTGCCAGCAGCTTGACAGTTCGCGGAAACACCATATATTTT	CASSLTVRGNTIYF
TRBV3-1	many	NA	TRBJ1-1	TGTGCCAGCACCCGACAAGGGGGGACTGAAGCTTTCTTT	CASTRQGGTEAFF
TRBV24-1	few	NA	TRBJ2-4	TGTGCCACCGAGTCCGGGCACATTCAGTACTTC	CATESGHIQYF
TRBV25-1	NA	TRBD1	TRBJ1-1	TGTGCCAGCAGTCCACAGGGGAGGAACACTGAAGCTTTCTTT	CASSPQGRNTEAFF
TRBV29-1	few	NA	TRBJ2-1	TGCAGCGTTGGAGACGGAGGGAAGTTCTTC	CSVGDGGKFF
TRBV6-6	few	NA	TRBJ2-7	TGTGCCAGCAATGACGGGGGTCCCTACGAGCAGTACTTC	CASNDGGPYEQYF
TRBV25-1	many	TRBD1	TRBJ2-2	TGTGCCAGCAGCATAACCCAAGACAGGGCGAGCACCGGGGAGCTGTTTTTT	CASSITQDRASTGELFF
TRBV7-2	NA	NA	TRBJ1-2	TGTGCCAGCAGCTTTTCGGCAGGCTATGGCTACACCTTC	CASSFSAGYGYTF
TRBV3-1	few	NA	TRBJ2-7	TGTGCCAGCAGCCAAGGAACAGGGTGGGCCTACGAGCAGTACTTC	CASSQGTGWAYEQYF
TRBV3-1	few	NA	TRBJ1-1	TGTGCCAGCAGCCACGGTTCTGAAGCTTTCTTT	CASSHGSEAFF
TRBV29-1	few	NA	TRBJ1-3	TGCAGCGTTGAAGAGGCCAGGAAGGGGAGCTCTGGAAACACCATATATTTT	CSVEEARKGSSGNTIYF
TRBV7-2	NA	TRBD2	TRBJ2-7	TGTGCCAGCAGCTTAGAGGGACTAGCGGGGGGGCTGTCGTACGAGCAGTACTTC	CASSLEGLAGGLSYEQYF
TRBV30	many	NA	TRBJ2-3	TGTGCCTGGAGTTTTACGGGGGCCCCGTGGGACACAGATACGCAGTATTTT	CAWSFTGAPWDTDTQYF
TRBV7-2	many	TRBD1	TRBJ1-1	TGTGCCAGCAGCTTAAGGGGTACGACAGGGGCCAACACTGAAGCTTTCTTT	CASSLRGTTGANTEAFF
TRBV2	few	NA	TRBJ1-3	TGTGCCAGCAGTGAAGCGCGGATCTCTGGAAACACCATATATTTT	CASSEARISGNTIYF
TRBV2	NA	NA	TRBJ1-2	TGTGCCAGCAGTGTACAGGGTGACTATGGCTACACCTTC	CASSVQGDYGYTF
TRBV20-1	many	TRBD2	TRBJ2-7	TGCAGTGCTGAGGTGGGGACTAGCGGGTTCAACGAGCAGTACTTC	CSAEVGTSGFNEQYF
TRBV2	many	NA	TRBJ1-4	TGTGCCAGCAGTGATCGTAATGAAAAACTGTTTTTT	CASSDRNEKLFF
TRBV20-1	few	NA	TRBJ2-7	TGCAGTGCTAGACAGGACGAGCAGTACTTC	CSARQDEQYF
TRBV6-1	NA	TRBD1	TRBJ1-1	TGTGCCAGCAACGACAGGGGGGATAGGATAGAAGCTTTCTTT	CASNDRGDRIEAFF
TRBV11-3	few	TRBD1	TRBJ2-1	TGTGCCAGCAGCTTAGGGGGAGACAGGGGCCTCAATGAGCAGTTCTTC	CASSLGGDRGLNEQFF
TRBV27	NA	NA	TRBJ1-6	TGTGCCAGCAGTGGGGAGCGGGGCTCCTATAATTCACCCCTCCACTTT	CASSGERGSYNSPLHF